A selection of T cell receptor beta chains follows, all from one sample in a study of blood T cell repertoires in COVID-19. The data were produced by immunoSEQ multiplex PCR, yet TCRdb's version contains in-frame clones alone and is incomplete. The sample carries 160,000 or so clones, 89% recorded once. What was sequenced was peripheral blood. All receptors come from a man aged 55-75 years with acute or convalescent COVID-19. Each CDR3 is given without its conserved first and last residue. A row's size may be missing; if present it is once, few, many or a size class.

V gene: TRBV14
J gene: TRBJ1-2
clone size: few
CDR3 protein: ASSHLHRGNYGYT

V gene: TRBV29-1
J gene: TRBJ2-7
clone size: NA
CDR3 protein: SVEDLGGTSYEQY

V gene: TRBV5-1
J gene: TRBJ2-1
clone size: NA
CDR3 protein: ASSLEYRASNEQF

V gene: TRBV24-1
J gene: TRBJ2-1
clone size: NA
CDR3 protein: ATSAPGQSTNEQF

V gene: TRBV9
J gene: TRBJ1-3
clone size: NA
CDR3 protein: ASSVQGSGNTIY

V gene: TRBV7-9
J gene: TRBJ2-2
clone size: NA
CDR3 protein: ASSLASQNTGELF

V gene: TRBV18
J gene: TRBJ2-2
clone size: NA
CDR3 protein: ASSTGTGPTGELF

V gene: TRBV7-6
J gene: TRBJ1-6
clone size: few
CDR3 protein: ASSYGQGRGNSPLH

V gene: TRBV6-5
J gene: TRBJ1-1
clone size: NA
CDR3 protein: ASGSDAGYTEAF

V gene: TRBV25-1
J gene: TRBJ2-7
clone size: NA
CDR3 protein: ASSFGLTYEQY

V gene: TRBV6-2/TRBV6-3
J gene: TRBJ1-4
clone size: NA
CDR3 protein: ASTPDRVATNEKLF

V gene: TRBV7-2
J gene: TRBJ1-4
clone size: NA
CDR3 protein: ASSLLGGVEKLF

V gene: TRBV11-2
J gene: TRBJ2-3
clone size: NA
CDR3 protein: ASSLGTQGPTDTQY

V gene: TRBV5-3
J gene: TRBJ1-2
clone size: NA
CDR3 protein: ARSPRRGGGYGYT

V gene: TRBV4-1
J gene: TRBJ1-3
clone size: once
CDR3 protein: ATSLDRSSGNTIY

V gene: TRBV19
J gene: TRBJ1-6
clone size: once
CDR3 protein: ASSLGTRYNSPLH

V gene: TRBV27
J gene: TRBJ2-3
clone size: NA
CDR3 protein: ASSLARTDTQY